The 15 T cell receptor beta chains below all came from one sample that was sequenced in a study of T-cell memory formation after mild COVID-19. TCRdb re-analysed the 5' RACE reads in MiXCR, keeping a single row per CDR3 protein. Of around 120,000 distinct CDR3 sequences listed, 16% are singletons. Material for sequencing was PBMCs or a T cell subset sorted from them (not recorded which). The receptors come from an adult woman who had mild COVID-19 (a few samples of this study predate the infection). Cell type and time point are not known.

This clonotype was counted between two and nine times. The chain combines TRBV6-1 with TRBJ1-2; perhaps TRBD1 as D (5 bases). The CDR3 covers 12 residues. The V gene lost 2 bases and the J gene lost 8 bases, with 9 bases spanning the gap. Germline CDR1 is MNHNS and CDR2 is SASEGT. CDR3 sequence (DNA): TGTGCCAGCAGTGAAATCGGGGACGGCTACACCTTC. Translation gives CASSEIGDGYTF.

The gene calls are TRBV12-3 or TRBV12-4 and TRBJ2-7; 15 nucleotides agree with TRBD2. CDR3 length equals 17 residues. V shed 5 bases and J 3 bases; nucleotides not matched to a gene: 8. This CDR3 reads CASSRGLAGGPYYEQYF. For the CDR3, the DNA is TGTGCCAGCAGTCGGGGACTAGCGGGGGGTCCTTACTACGAGCAGTACTTC.

This clonotype has a handful of counts. J is TRBJ2-7 and V is TRBV21-1; the table names TRBD1, a call not compared with the DNA. TRBV21-1 is a known pseudogene. CDR3 size: 15 residues. CDR3 nucleotide sequence: TGTGCCAGCAGTCTGCGGGACGCCAAAACCTACGAGCAGTACTTC. Its protein is CASSLRDAKTYEQYF.

At least ten counts were recorded for this clonotype. The genes are TRBV7-2 and TRBJ2-2, with D tentatively TRBD2 (7 bases). From germline, CDR1 is SGHTA and CDR2 FQGNSA. The CDR3 is 17 residues long. The V end was cut by 1 base, the J end by 4 bases, with 16 bases between. The CDR3 protein is CASSLVHAGAFTGELFF. As DNA, the CDR3 is TGTGCCAGCAGCTTAGTGCATGCGGGGGCATTCACCGGGGAGCTGTTTTTT.

V gene TRBV5-1 combines with J gene TRBJ2-7; no reliable D call. Per germline, CDR1 SGHRS and CDR2 YFSETQ. V gave up 10 bases and J gave up 3 bases, with 26 bases separating them. The CDR3 consists of 16 residues. The CDR3 region has the DNA TGCGCCTCCCTCGCTGAGCCTTCCACCCGCCTCTACGAGCAGTACTTC. Translated: CASLAEPSTRLYEQYF.

This clonotype showed up just a few times. The chain uses TRBV7-2 and TRBJ2-1, with a possible D match to TRBD2 (5 bases). The germline CDR1 and CDR2 sequences are SGHTA and FQGNSA. The V gene lost 3 bases and the J gene lost 4 bases, with 10 bases spanning the gap. The CDR3 is 14 residues long. In DNA form, the CDR3 reads TGTGCCAGCAGCTTCGGGGTCGGGTACAATGAGCAGTTCTTC. Amino acids: CASSFGVGYNEQFF.

The chain couples TRBV29-1 to TRBJ1-1, with TRBD1 identical over 7 bases. CDR1 is SQVTM and CDR2 is ANQGSEA in the germline V gene. With 7 bases clipped from V and 3 bases from J, the junction kept 17 bases outside the gene matches. The CDR3 spans 16 residues. Here the CDR3 DNA reads TGCAGCGGGACGCGGGGACAGCATAGTTCCGACACTGAAGCTTTCTTT. Its translation: CSGTRGQHSSDTEAFF.

The gene calls are TRBV5-1 and TRBJ2-7, with D perhaps being TRBD1 or TRBD2 (5 bases each). Per the germline V gene, CDR1 is SGHRS and CDR2 is YFSETQ. Trimming removed 0 bases at V and 7 bases at J, with 23 bases between. The CDR3 covers 17 residues. CDR3: CASSLGQLGDVVGEQYV. CDR3 sequence (DNA): TGCGCCAGCAGCTTGGGGCAGCTGGGGGACGTCGTTGGGGAGCAGTACGTC.

The gene calls are TRBV7-6 and TRBJ1-4, with D maybe TRBD1 (5 bases). CDR3 size: 14 residues. Germline CDR1 reads SGHVS; CDR2 reads FNYEAQ. Trimming stripped 5 bases from V and 7 bases from J, with 14 bases between. CDR3 in DNA: TGTGCCAGCAGCCCCAGGGAGGGGAGTGAAAAACTGTTTTTT. Translation: CASSPREGSEKLFF.

The V and J genes are TRBV5-1 and TRBJ2-7, with 8 nucleotides matching TRBD1. This CDR3 is 14 amino acids long. The germline V gene encodes CDR1 SGHRS and CDR2 YFSETQ. J was trimmed by 7 bases and V by 0 bases; bases with no gene match: 6. The CDR3 DNA reads TGCGCCAGCAGCTTGGTGGCAGGGGGCTGGGAGCAGTACTTC. Translated, it gives CASSLVAGGWEQYF.

The V call is TRBV5-6, the J call TRBJ1-1; D unclear. V shed 5 bases and J shed 10 bases, with 18 bases lying between them. The germline V gene encodes CDR1 SGHDT and CDR2 YYEEEE. This CDR3 is 13 amino acids long. The CDR3 bases are TGTGCCAGCAGACTTGGACTCCAGAGCGGAGCTTTCTTT. Amino acids: CASRLGLQSGAFF.

This clonotype was counted once. This chain's CDR3 is CSALGLAGAHSYEQYF. In DNA form, the CDR3 reads TGCAGTGCCCTCGGGCTAGCGGGAGCGCACTCCTACGAGCAGTACTTC. The chain couples TRBV20-1 to TRBJ2-7, with 10 nucleotides matching TRBD2. The CDR3 is 16 residues long. Per the germline V gene, CDR1 is DFQATT and CDR2 is SNEGSKA (reference sequence). The trim removed 6 bases at V and 0 bases at J, leaving 11 bases unmatched.

The gene calls are TRBV10-3 and TRBJ2-3, with 11 bases matching TRBD2. There are 14 residues in the CDR3. Per the germline V gene, CDR1 is ENHRY and CDR2 is SYGVKD. Trimming removed 6 bases from V and 3 bases from J; junction bases left unmatched: 2. The CDR3 DNA reads TGTGCCATCAGGACTAGCGGGGCTACAGATACGCAGTATTTT. This sequence encodes CAIRTSGATDTQYF.

The chain employs TRBV4-2 and TRBJ2-3; D might be TRBD2 (5 bases). Germline CDR1 is LGHNA and CDR2 is YNFKEQ. V lost 11 bases to trimming and J lost 3 bases, with 18 bases between them. This CDR3 spans 14 amino acids. CDR3 in amino acids: CAAGDGRKTDTQYF. The CDR3 DNA is TGTGCCGCCGGGGATGGCCGTAAAACAGATACGCAGTATTTT.

Comment on this clonotype: Mismatch with germline at one junction end may stem from a read error. V and J are TRBV15 and TRBJ2-3; possible D gene TRBD2, 5 bases. The germline gives CDR1 LNHNV, CDR2 YYDKDF (reference sequence). CDR3 length equals 14 residues. The CDR3 protein is CATSRSPSTDMQYF. CDR3 nucleotides: TGTGCCACCAGCAGATCGCCTAGCACAGATATGCAGTATTTT.